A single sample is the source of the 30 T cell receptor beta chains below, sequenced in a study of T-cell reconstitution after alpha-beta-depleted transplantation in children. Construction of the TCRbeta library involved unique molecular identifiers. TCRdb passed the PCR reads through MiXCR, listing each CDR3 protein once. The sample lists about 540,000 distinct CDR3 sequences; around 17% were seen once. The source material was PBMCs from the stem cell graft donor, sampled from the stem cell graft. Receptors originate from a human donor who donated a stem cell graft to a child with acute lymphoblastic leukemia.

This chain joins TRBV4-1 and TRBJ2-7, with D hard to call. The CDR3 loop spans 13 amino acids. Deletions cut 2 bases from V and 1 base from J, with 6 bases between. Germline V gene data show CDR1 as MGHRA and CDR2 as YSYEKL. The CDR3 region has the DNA TGCGCCAGCAGCCAATTTAGTTCCTACGAGCAGTACTTC. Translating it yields CASSQFSSYEQYF.

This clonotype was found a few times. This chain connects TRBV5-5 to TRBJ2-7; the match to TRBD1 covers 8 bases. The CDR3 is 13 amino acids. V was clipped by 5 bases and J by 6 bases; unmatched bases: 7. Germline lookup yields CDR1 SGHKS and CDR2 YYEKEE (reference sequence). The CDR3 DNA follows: TGTGCCAGCAGTTCCGGACAGGGTCGCGAGCAGTACTTC. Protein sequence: CASSSGQGREQYF.

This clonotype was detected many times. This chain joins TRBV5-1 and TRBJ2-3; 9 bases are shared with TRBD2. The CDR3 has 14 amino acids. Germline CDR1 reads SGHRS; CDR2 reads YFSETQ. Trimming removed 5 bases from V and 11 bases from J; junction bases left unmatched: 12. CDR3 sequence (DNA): TGCGCCAGCAGGGAGGGCAATAGCGGGAGAAAGCAGTATTTT. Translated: CASREGNSGRKQYF. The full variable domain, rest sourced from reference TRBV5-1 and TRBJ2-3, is KAGVTQTPRYLIKTRGQQVTLSCSPISGHRSVSWYQQTPGQGLQFLFEYFSETQRNKGNFPGRFSGRQFSNSRSEMNVSTLELGDSALYLCASREGNSGRKQYFGPGTRLTVL.

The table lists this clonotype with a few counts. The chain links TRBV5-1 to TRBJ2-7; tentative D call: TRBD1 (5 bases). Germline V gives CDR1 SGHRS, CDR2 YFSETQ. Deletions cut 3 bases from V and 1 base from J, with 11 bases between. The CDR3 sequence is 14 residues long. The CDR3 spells CASSWTQGSYEQYF. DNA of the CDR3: TGCGCCAGCAGCTGGACCCAGGGTTCCTACGAGCAGTACTTC.

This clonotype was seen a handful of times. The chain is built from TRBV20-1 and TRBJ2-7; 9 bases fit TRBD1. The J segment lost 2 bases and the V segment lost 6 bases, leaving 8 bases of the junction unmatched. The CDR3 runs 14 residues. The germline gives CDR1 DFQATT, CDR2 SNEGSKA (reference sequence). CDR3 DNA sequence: TGCAGTGCCACGGGGACAGGGCCTACCTACGAGCAGTACTTC. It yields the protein CSATGTGPTYEQYF.

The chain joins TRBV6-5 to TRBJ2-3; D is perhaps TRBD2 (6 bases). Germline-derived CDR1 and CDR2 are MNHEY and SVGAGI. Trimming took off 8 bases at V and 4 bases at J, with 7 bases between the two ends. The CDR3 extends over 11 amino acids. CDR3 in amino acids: CASWEADTQYF. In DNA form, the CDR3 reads TGTGCCAGCTGGGAGGCAGATACGCAGTATTTT.

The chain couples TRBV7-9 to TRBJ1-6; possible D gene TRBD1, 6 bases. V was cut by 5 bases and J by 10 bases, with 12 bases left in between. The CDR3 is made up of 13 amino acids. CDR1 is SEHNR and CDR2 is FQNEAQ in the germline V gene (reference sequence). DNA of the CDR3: TGTGCCAGCAGCCTACAGGGAAAATCACCCCTCCACTTT. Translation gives CASSLQGKSPLHF. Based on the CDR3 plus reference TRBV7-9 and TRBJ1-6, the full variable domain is DTGVSQNPRHKITKRGQNVTFRCDPISEHNRLYWYRQTLGQGPEFLTYFQNEAQLEKSRLLSDRFSAERPKGSFSTLEIQRTEQGDSAMYLCASSLQGKSPLHFGNGTRLTVT.

In DNA form, the CDR3 reads TGTGCCAGTAATACAGGGACCTACAATGAGCAGTTCTTC. This gives the protein CASNTGTYNEQFF. J is TRBJ2-1 and V is TRBV19; tentatively, D is TRBD1 (6 bases). With 7 bases removed from V and 2 bases from J, the gap between germline ends came to 9 bases. The CDR3 loop spans 13 amino acids. Germline V CDR1 and CDR2: LNHDA, SQIVND (reference sequence).

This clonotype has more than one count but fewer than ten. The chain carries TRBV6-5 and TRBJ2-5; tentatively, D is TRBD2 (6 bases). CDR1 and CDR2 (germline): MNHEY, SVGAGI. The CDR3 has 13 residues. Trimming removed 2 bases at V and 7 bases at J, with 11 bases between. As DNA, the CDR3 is TGTGCCAGCAGTTACGACTCCGGGGGGACCCAGTACTTC. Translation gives CASSYDSGGTQYF.

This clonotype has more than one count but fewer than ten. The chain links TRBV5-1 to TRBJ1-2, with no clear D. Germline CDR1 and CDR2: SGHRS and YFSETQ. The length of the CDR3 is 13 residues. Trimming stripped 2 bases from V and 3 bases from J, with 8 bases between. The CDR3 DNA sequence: TGCGCCAGCAGCTTAAGCAGCTACTATGGCTACACCTTC. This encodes CASSLSSYYGYTF.

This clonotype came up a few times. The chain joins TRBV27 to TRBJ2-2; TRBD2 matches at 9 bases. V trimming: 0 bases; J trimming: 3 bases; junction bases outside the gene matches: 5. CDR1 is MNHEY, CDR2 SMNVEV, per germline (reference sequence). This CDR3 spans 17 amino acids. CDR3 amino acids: CASSLSSGSRYTGELFF. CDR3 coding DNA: TGTGCCAGCAGTTTATCTAGCGGGAGTAGGTACACCGGGGAGCTGTTTTTT.

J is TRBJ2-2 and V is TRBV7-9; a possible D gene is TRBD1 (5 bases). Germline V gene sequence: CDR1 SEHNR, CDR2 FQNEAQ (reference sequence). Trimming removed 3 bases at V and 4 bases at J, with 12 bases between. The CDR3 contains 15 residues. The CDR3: CASSFHTGPTGELFF. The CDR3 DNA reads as TGTGCCAGCAGCTTTCACACAGGCCCCACCGGGGAGCTGTTTTTT. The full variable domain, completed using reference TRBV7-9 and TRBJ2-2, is DTGVSQNPRHKITKRGQNVTFRCDPISEHNRLYWYRQTLGQGPEFLTYFQNEAQLEKSRLLSDRFSAERPKGSFSTLEIQRTEQGDSAMYLCASSFHTGPTGELFFGEGSRLTVL.

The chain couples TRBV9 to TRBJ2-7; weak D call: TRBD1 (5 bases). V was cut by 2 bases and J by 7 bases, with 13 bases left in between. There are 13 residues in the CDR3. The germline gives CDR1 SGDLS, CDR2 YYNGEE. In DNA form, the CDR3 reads TGTGCCAGCAGCGTGGACACATTCCGGGAGCAGTACTTC. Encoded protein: CASSVDTFREQYF.

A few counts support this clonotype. CDR3 coding DNA: TGTGCCAGCAGTGCAGGGGATTTGAACACTGAAGCTTTCTTT. Translated: CASSAGDLNTEAFF. The V gene is TRBV6-1, the J gene TRBJ1-1; perhaps TRBD1 as D (6 bases). Germline V gene data show CDR1 as MNHNS and CDR2 as SASEGT. CDR3 length equals 14 residues. V lost 4 bases to trimming and J lost 0 bases, with 9 bases between them.

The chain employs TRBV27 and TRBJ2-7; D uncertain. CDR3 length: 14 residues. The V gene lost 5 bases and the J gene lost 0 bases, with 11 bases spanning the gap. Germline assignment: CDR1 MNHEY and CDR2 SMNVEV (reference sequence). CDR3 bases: TGTGCCAGCAGTCTAGATCCAGGCTCCTACGAGCAGTACTTC. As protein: CASSLDPGSYEQYF.

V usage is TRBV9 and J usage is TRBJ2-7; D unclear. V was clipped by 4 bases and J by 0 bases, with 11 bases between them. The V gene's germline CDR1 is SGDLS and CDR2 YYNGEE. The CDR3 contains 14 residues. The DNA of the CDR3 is TGTGCCAGCAGCCCCGGTCGCCGCTCCTACGAGCAGTACTTC. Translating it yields CASSPGRRSYEQYF.

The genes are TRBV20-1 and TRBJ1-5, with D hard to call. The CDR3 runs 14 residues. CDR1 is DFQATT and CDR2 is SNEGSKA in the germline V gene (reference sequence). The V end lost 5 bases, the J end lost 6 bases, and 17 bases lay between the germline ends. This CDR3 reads CSARPDRVGQPQHF. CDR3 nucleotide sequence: TGCAGTGCTCGTCCCGACCGGGTAGGTCAGCCCCAGCATTTT.

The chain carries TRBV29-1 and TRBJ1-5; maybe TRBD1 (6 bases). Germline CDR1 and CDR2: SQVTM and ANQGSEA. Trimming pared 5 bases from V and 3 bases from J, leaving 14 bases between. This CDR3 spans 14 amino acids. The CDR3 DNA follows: TGCAGCGTTTCTTTGGGGGCAGTCAATCAGCCCCAGCATTTT. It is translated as CSVSLGAVNQPQHF. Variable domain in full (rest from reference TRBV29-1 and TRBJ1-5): SAVISQKPSRDICQRGTSLTIQCQVDSQVTMMFWYRQQPGQSLTLIATANQGSEATYESGFVIDKFPISRPNLTFSTLTVSNMSPEDSSIYLCSVSLGAVNQPQHFGDGTRLSIL.

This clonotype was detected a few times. The CDR3 reads CASSTGTGGAMRYNEQFF. The CDR3, as DNA: TGTGCCAGCAGCACCGGGACAGGGGGCGCGATGAGGTACAATGAGCAGTTCTTC. The V call is TRBV5-5, the J call TRBJ2-1; 12 bases map to TRBD1. The CDR3 runs to 18 residues. The germline V gene encodes CDR1 SGHKS and CDR2 YYEKEE (reference sequence). V was pared by 4 bases and J by 4 bases, with 12 bases of the junction left unmatched. Looking up the rest from reference TRBV5-5 and TRBJ2-1 gives the full variable domain: DAGVTQSPTHLIKTRGQQVTLRCSPISGHKSVSWYQQVLGQGPQFIFQYYEKEERGRGNFPDRFSARQFPNYSSELNVNALLLGDSALYLCASSTGTGGAMRYNEQFFGPGTRLTVL.

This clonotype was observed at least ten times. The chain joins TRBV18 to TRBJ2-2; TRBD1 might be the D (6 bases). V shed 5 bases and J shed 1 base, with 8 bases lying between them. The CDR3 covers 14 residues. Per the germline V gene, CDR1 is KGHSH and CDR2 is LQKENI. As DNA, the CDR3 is TGTGCCAGCTCATCGGACAGGAACACCGGGGAGCTGTTTTTT. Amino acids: CASSSDRNTGELFF.

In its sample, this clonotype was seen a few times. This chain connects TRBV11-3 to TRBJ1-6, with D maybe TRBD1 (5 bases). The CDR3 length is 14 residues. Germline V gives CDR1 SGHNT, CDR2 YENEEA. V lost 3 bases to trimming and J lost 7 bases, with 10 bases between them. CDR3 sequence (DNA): TGTGCCAGCAGCTTTACCGGGGCCAATTCACCCCTCCACTTT. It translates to CASSFTGANSPLHF.

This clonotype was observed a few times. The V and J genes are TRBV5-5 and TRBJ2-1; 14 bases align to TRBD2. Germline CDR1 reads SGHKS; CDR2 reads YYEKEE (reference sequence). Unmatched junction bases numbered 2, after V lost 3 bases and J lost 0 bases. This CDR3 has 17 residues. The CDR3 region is CASSSGTSGSSYNEQFF. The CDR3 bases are TGTGCCAGCAGCTCCGGGACTAGCGGGAGCTCCTACAATGAGCAGTTCTTC.

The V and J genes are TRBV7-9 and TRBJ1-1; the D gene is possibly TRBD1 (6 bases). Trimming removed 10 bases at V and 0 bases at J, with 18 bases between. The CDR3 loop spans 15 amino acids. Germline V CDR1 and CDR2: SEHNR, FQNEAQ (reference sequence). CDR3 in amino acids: CATSGAGAMNTEAFF. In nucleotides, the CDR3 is TGTGCCACCTCGGGGGCGGGCGCCATGAACACTGAAGCTTTCTTT.

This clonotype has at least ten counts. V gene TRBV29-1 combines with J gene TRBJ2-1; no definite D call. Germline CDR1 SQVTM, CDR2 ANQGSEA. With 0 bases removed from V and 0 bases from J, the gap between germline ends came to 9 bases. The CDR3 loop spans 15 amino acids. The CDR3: CSVEDRTYSYNEQFF. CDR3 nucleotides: TGCAGCGTTGAAGATCGCACCTACTCCTACAATGAGCAGTTCTTC.

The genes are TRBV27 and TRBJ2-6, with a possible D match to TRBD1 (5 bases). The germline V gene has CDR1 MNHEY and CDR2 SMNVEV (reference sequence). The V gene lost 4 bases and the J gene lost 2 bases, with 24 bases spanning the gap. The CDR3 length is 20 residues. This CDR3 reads CASSSPTVRGRFPGANVLTF. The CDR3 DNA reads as TGTGCCAGCAGTTCCCCGACAGTAAGGGGCCGCTTCCCTGGGGCCAACGTCCTGACTTTC.

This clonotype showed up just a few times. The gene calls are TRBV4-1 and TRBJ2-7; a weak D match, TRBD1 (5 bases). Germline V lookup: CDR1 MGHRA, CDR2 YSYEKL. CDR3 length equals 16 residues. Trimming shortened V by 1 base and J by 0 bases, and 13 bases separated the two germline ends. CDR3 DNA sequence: TGCGCCAGCAGCCAAGGTATGGGGCGGAGCTCCTACGAGCAGTACTTC. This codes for CASSQGMGRSSYEQYF.

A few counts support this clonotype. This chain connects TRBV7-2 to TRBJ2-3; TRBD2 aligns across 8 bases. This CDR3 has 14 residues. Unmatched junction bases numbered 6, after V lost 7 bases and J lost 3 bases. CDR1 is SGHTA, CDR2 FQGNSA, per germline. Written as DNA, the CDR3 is TGTGCCAGCAATAGCGGGATAGGGACAGATACGCAGTATTTT. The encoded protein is CASNSGIGTDTQYF.

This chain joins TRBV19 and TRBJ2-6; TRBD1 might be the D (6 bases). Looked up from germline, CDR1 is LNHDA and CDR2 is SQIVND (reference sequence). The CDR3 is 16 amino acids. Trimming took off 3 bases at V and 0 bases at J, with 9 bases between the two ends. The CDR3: CASSIKGGSGANVLTF. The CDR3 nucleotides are TGTGCCAGTAGTATTAAAGGGGGCTCTGGGGCCAACGTCCTGACTTTC.

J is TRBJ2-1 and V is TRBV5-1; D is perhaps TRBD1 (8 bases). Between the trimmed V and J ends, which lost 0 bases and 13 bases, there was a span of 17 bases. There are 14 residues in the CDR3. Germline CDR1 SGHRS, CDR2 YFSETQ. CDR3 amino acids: CASSLDNRGGEQFF. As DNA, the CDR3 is TGCGCCAGCAGCTTGGATAACAGGGGGGGTGAACAGTTCTTC.

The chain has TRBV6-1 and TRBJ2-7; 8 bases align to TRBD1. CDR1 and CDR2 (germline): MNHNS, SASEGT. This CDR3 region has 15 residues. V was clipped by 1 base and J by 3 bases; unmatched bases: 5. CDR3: CASSEGEGTGYEQYF. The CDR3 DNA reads TGTGCCAGCAGTGAAGGTGAAGGGACAGGCTACGAGCAGTACTTC.